A selection of T cell receptor beta chains follows, all from one sample in a study of cytomegalovirus exposure and HLA in healthy donors. Assay used: immunoSEQ multiplex PCR; TCRdb lists only in-frame clones, some missing. The sample includes about 130,000 clones. The sequencing sample was made of PBMCs. The receptor source for this set is a man in his late teens or twenties in good health and CMV-seronegative. The CDR3 runs from the conserved cysteine through the conserved F or W. A D gene is named only where the DNA matches it firmly.

J | D | V | DNA | CDR3
TRBJ2-1 | . | TRBV13 | TGTGCCAGCAGCTTAGGCCCGGGTGGGCGGGGCTCCTACAATGAGCAGTTCTTC | CASSLGPGGRGSYNEQFF
TRBJ1-1 | . | TRBV29-1 | TGCAGCGTGCCAGGGCTTAGTATGAACACTGAAGCTTTCTTT | CSVPGLSMNTEAFF
TRBJ2-1 | TRBD2 | TRBV7-9 | TGTGCCAGCAGCTCCCAACTAGCGGGAGGTGAATACAATGAGCAGTTCTTC | CASSSQLAGGEYNEQFF
TRBJ2-1 | TRBD2 | TRBV19 | TGTGCCAGTAGCGCGGGGGTAGACTACAATGAGCAGTTCTTC | CASSAGVDYNEQFF
TRBJ1-5 | TRBD1 | TRBV6-1 | TGTGCCAGCAGGGGGACAGGAGACTTCAATCAGCCCCAGCATTTT | CASRGTGDFNQPQHF
TRBJ2-1 | TRBD1 | TRBV14 | TGTGCCAGCAGCCACCGGACAGGTTATGGGGGAGATGAGCAGTTCTTC | CASSHRTGYGGDEQFF
TRBJ2-2 | TRBD2 | TRBV5-6 | TGTGCCAGCAGCTTCTCTCGCGGGGGTACCGGGGAGCTGTTTTTT | CASSFSRGGTGELFF
TRBJ2-7 | . | TRBV6-5 | TGTGCCAGCAGTTACCGACGGACAGCCCCCTACGAGCAGTACTTC | CASSYRRTAPYEQYF
TRBJ2-1 | TRBD2 | TRBV5-1 | TGCGCCAGCTGGACTAGCGGGAGCAATGAGCAGTTCTTC | CASWTSGSNEQFF
TRBJ1-2 | TRBD1 | TRBV28 | TGTGCCAGCAGTTTATTTAGGCAGGCAGGGGGAGGCTACACCTTC | CASSLFRQAGGGYTF
TRBJ1-3 | . | TRBV7-8 | TGTGCCAGCAGCCAAAATTCTGGAAACACCATATATTTT | CASSQNSGNTIYF
TRBJ2-1 | TRBD2 | TRBV10-3 | TGTGCCATCAGTGCCACTAGCGGGACAACCGAGCAGTTCTTC | CAISATSGTTEQFF
TRBJ1-2 | . | TRBV30 | TGTGCCTGGAGGCGAGATAACTATGGCTACACCTTC | CAWRRDNYGYTF
TRBJ2-2 | TRBD2 | TRBV6-5 | TGTGCCAGCAGTTATTTCGGGGGGGCTAACACCGGGGAGCTGTTTTTT | CASSYFGGANTGELFF
TRBJ1-4 | . | TRBV19 | TGTGCCAGTAGTATTGCAGGGTATGGTGAAAAACTGTTTTTT | CASSIAGYGEKLFF
TRBJ2-7 | . | TRBV6-1 | TGTGCCAGCACTCAGGCCTACGAGCAGTACTTC | CASTQAYEQYF
TRBJ1-5 | . | TRBV19 | TGTGCCAGTAGTACCATGCTAACTCAGCCCCAGCATTTT | CASSTMLTQPQHF
TRBJ1-2 | . | TRBV7-2 | TGTGCCAGCAGCTTACCCCGTGGAGGTCTTAACTATGGCTACACCTTC | CASSLPRGGLNYGYTF
TRBJ2-2 | . | TRBV5-6 | TGTGCCAGCACCCCCTTATCGGGGGAGCTGTTTTTT | CASTPLSGELFF
TRBJ2-5 | TRBD1 | TRBV11-2 | TGTGCCAGCAGCTTAGATCGACAGGGGCCCCAAGAGACCCAGTACTTC | CASSLDRQGPQETQYF
TRBJ1-2 | TRBD1 | TRBV5-6 | TGTGCCAGCACCAAAACTGGACAGGGGGCTTATGGCTACACCTTC | CASTKTGQGAYGYTF
TRBJ2-7 | . | TRBV5-1 | TGCGCCAGCAGCATCGGGACACCGTCCTCCTACGAGCAGTACTTC | CASSIGTPSSYEQYF
TRBJ1-1 | . | TRBV18 | TGTGCCAGCTCACCACCGCAGGCCAAGAACACTGAAGCTTTCTTT | CASSPPQAKNTEAFF
TRBJ1-3 | . | TRBV7-3 | TGTGCCAGCAGCTTGAGAGGGACTGGAAACACCATATATTTT | CASSLRGTGNTIYF
TRBJ1-4 | . | TRBV19 | TGTGCCAGTACCTCGGCGGGCGGCACTAATGAAAAACTGTTTTTT | CASTSAGGTNEKLFF
TRBJ2-7 | . | TRBV6-5 | TGTGCCAGCAGAATGTGGACAGCTCTAAGGTACGAGCAGTACTTC | CASRMWTALRYEQYF
TRBJ1-2 | . | TRBV5-6 | TGTGCCAGCAGGGGGAGGGGTCCCCTCTATGGCTACACCTTC | CASRGRGPLYGYTF
TRBJ1-1 | . | TRBV5-4 | TGTGCCAGCAGCTTGGTCCCAACTACCAACACTGAAGCTTTCTTT | CASSLVPTTNTEAFF
TRBJ2-2 | . | TRBV6-5 | TGTGCCAGCAGATCACTAGGGACCGGGGAGCTGTTTTTT | CASRSLGTGELFF
TRBJ2-1 | TRBD2 | TRBV18 | TGTGCCAGCTCACCAGGTTCTAGCGGGAATAATGAGCAGTTCTTC | CASSPGSSGNNEQFF
TRBJ2-7 | . | TRBV11-2 | TGTGCCAGCAGCTTACGCGGAGGGGTAGTAATCAATGAGCAGTACTTC | CASSLRGGVVINEQYF
TRBJ1-2 | . | TRBV6-5 | TGTGCCAGCAGCGACCCGGGCGGGGGGAGCTATGGCTACACCTTC | CASSDPGGGSYGYTF
TRBJ2-7 | . | TRBV27 | TGTGCCAGCAGTTTTTCAGGGCGCGAGCAGTACTTC | CASSFSGREQYF
TRBJ2-5 | TRBD1 | TRBV7-8 | TGTGCCAGCAGCCCACCCATAGGGGGCTCTGGGGAGACCCAGTACTTC | CASSPPIGGSGETQYF
TRBJ2-1 | . | TRBV27 | TGTGCCAGCAGTCCAGCGAGCTCCTACAATGAGCAGTTCTTC | CASSPASSYNEQFF
TRBJ2-7 | . | TRBV18 | TGTGCCAGCTCCAGTCGAGCTAGCAGCTCCTACGAGCAGTACTTC | CASSSRASSSYEQYF
TRBJ2-1 | . | TRBV4-1 | TGCGCCAGCAGCCATGATTTAGAGAGTGAGCAGTTCTTC | CASSHDLESEQFF
TRBJ2-5 | TRBD1 | TRBV7-2 | TGTGCCAGCCGAGCTCGATCAGGGGGCTCCCAAGAGACCCAGTACTTC | CASRARSGGSQETQYF
TRBJ2-7 | . | TRBV11-2 | TGTGCCAGCAGCTTGGTTCAGGGAGGAACCTACGAGCAGTACTTC | CASSLVQGGTYEQYF
TRBJ1-2 | TRBD1 | TRBV6-5 | TGTGCCAGCAGTTACCTCATGACAGGGGAAGGTGGCTACACCTTC | CASSYLMTGEGGYTF